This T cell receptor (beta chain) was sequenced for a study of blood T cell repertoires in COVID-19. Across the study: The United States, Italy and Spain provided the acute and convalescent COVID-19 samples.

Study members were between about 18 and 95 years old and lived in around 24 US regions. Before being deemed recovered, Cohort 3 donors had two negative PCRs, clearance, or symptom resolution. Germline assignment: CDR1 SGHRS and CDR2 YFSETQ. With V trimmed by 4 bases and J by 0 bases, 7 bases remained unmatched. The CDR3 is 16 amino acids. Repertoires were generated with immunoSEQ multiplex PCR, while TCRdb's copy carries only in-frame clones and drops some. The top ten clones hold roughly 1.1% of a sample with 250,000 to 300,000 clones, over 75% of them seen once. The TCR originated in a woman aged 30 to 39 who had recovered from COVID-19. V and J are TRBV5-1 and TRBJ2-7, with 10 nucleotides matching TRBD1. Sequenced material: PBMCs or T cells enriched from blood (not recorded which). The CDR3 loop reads CASSAGTGESSYEQYF. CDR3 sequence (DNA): TGCGCCAGCAGCGCGGGGACAGGGGAGAGCTCCTACGAGCAGTACTTC.